The 31 T cell receptor beta chains presented below share a single source sample, sequenced in a study of metastatic and nonmetastatic thyroid tumors. TCRdb recomputed clones from the PCR reads via MiXCR. The sample lists some 5,000 clones; less than 35% were seen once. Patients had received no treatment of any kind before thyroid surgery. Specimen: adjacent normal tissue. These receptors came from a female donor with papillary thyroid cancer or a benign thyroid nodule (not recorded which). Some clones in this sample may be carry-over from other donors' samples.

This clone was seen ten or more times. The V call is TRBV12-3 or TRBV12-4, the J call TRBJ1-2; D unresolved. This CDR3 has 12 residues. V was clipped by 5 bases and J by 10 bases, with 14 bases between them. The CDR3 loop is CASSTREGAYTF. The CDR3 nucleotides are TGTGCCAGCAGTACCCGGGAGGGTGCCTACACCTTC.

The chain joins TRBV3-1 to TRBJ1-1, with 9 bases aligning to TRBD1. This CDR3 comprises 14 residues. V dropped 4 bases and J dropped 7; count of bases not matched to a gene: 7. The V gene's germline CDR1 is LGHDT and CDR2 YNNKEL (reference sequence). CDR3 nucleotides: TGTGCCAGCAGCCCAGGGGACAGGGTTGGTGAAGCTTTCTTT. Translated, it gives CASSPGDRVGEAFF. The complete variable domain, with remaining parts taken from reference TRBV3-1 and TRBJ1-1, reads DTAVSQTPKYLVTQMGNDKSIKCEQNLGHDTMYWYKQDSKKFLKIMFSYNNKELIINETVPNRFSPKSPDKAHLNLHINSLELGDSAVYFCASSPGDRVGEAFFGQGTRLTVV.

This clone was found a few times. A much larger clone differs by one base, so this may be a read error. The CDR3 DNA follows: TGTGCCAGCAGTGAAATGGACCAGGCTGCTCAAGCTTTCTTT. Translating it yields CASSEMDQAAQAFF. The chain couples TRBV6-1 to TRBJ1-1, with D unclear. The CDR3 has 14 residues. Trimming cost V 2 bases and J 9 bases, with 16 bases left between them. Per the germline V gene, CDR1 is MNHNS and CDR2 is SASEGT.

In this sample, this clone turned up many times. The sample contains more than one DNA sequence encoding this CDR3. The V gene is TRBV2, the J gene TRBJ2-5; TRBD2 aligns across 13 bases. V was pared by 4 bases and J by 6 bases, with 8 bases of the junction left unmatched. The CDR3 totals 16 residues. The germline gives CDR1 SNHLY, CDR2 FYNNEI. CDR3 in amino acids: CASSAGVTSGGQTQYF. Here the CDR3 DNA reads TGTGCCAGCAGTGCGGGGGTGACTAGCGGGGGGCAGACCCAGTACTTC. The whole variable domain, filled in from reference TRBV2 and TRBJ2-5, reads EPEVTQTPSHQVTQMGQEVILRCVPISNHLYFYWYRQILGQKVEFLVSFYNNEISEKSEIFDDQFSVERPDGSNFTLKIRSTKLEDSAMYFCASSAGVTSGGQTQYFGPGTRLLVL.

This clone has more than one count but fewer than ten. Being one base from a much bigger clone, this may be a read error. In the same sample, other DNA sequences code for this CDR3. In DNA form, the CDR3 reads TGTGCCAGTAGTATCGGGGGTCCCCATGAGCAGTTCTTC. Translation gives CASSIGGPHEQFF. This chain uses TRBV19 with TRBJ2-1, with D perhaps TRBD2 (6 bases). The CDR3 has 13 amino acids. The V end was cut by 3 bases, the J end by 8 bases, with 11 bases between. CDR1 is LNHDA, CDR2 SQIVND, per germline (reference sequence).

This clone was observed a few times. The CDR3 bases are TGTGCCAGTAGTCTCCGGGACAGGAGCTCCTACGAGCAGTACTTC. This encodes CASSLRDRSSYEQYF. The chain has TRBV19 and TRBJ2-7; TRBD1 agrees at 8 bases. The CDR3 consists of 15 residues. CDR1 is LNHDA and CDR2 is SQIVND in the germline V gene (reference sequence). After removal of 5 bases from V and 0 bases from J, the junction contained 6 bases not matched to a gene.

The chain employs TRBV13 and TRBJ2-3; TRBD2 matches at 11 bases. Germline V gene lookup returns CDR1 PRHDT and CDR2 FYEKMQ (reference sequence). CDR3 size: 19 residues. The J segment lost 7 bases and the V segment lost 5 bases, leaving 20 bases of the junction unmatched. CDR3: CASSLGTGMGLAASNTQYF. The CDR3 DNA sequence: TGTGCCAGCAGCCTCGGGACAGGCATGGGACTAGCGGCTTCTAATACGCAGTATTTT.

By share of the sample, this clone is medium-sized. The chain links TRBV12-5 to TRBJ2-7; TRBD2 is a possible D gene (6 bases). Trimming removed 2 bases from V and 3 bases from J, with 14 bases in between. The CDR3 length is 15 residues. Germline CDR1 LGHNT, CDR2 FRNRAP. The chain's CDR3 is CASGLSSGTYYEQYF. Here the CDR3 DNA reads TGTGCTAGTGGTTTGTCATCGGGGACTTACTACGAGCAGTACTTC.

Regarding this clone: This clone may be a read error of a much larger clone one base away. At the DNA level, this CDR3 is encoded by other sequences in the same sample as well. The V call is TRBV5-1, the J call TRBJ1-6; D is unclear. The CDR3 contains 14 residues. V lost 0 bases, J lost 2 bases, and 3 bases lay in between. CDR1 is SGHRS, CDR2 YFSETQ, per germline. In DNA form, the CDR3 reads TGCGCCAGCAGCTTGGCCCCCTATAATTCACCCCTCCACTTT. This gives the protein CASSLAPYNSPLHF.

V usage is TRBV20-1 and J usage is TRBJ1-1, with TRBD1 as a possible D gene (6 bases). The V gene lost 5 bases and the J gene lost 0 bases, with 10 bases spanning the gap. Germline loops: CDR1 DFQATT, CDR2 SNEGSKA (reference sequence). The CDR3 contains 13 residues. In nucleotides, the CDR3 is TGCAGTGCTCGGCGGGACATGAACACTGAAGCTTTCTTT. Amino acid sequence: CSARRDMNTEAFF.

The J gene is TRBJ1-5, the V gene TRBV4-2, with D unclear. Germline CDR1 LGHNA, CDR2 YNFKEQ. Trimming cost V 4 bases and J 4 bases, with 14 bases left between them. CDR3 length: 15 amino acids. For the CDR3, the DNA is TGTGCCAGCAGCCGATACCGGGCTCCTAATCAGCCCCAGCATTTT. Residues: CASSRYRAPNQPQHF.

The chain has TRBV7-9 and TRBJ2-7, with 7 bases identical to TRBD2. Germline loops: CDR1 SEHNR, CDR2 FQNEAQ (reference sequence). Losses at the gene ends were 6 bases for V and 10 bases for J; bases not matched to a gene: 12. The CDR3 extends over 13 amino acids. This CDR3 is CASSSSSGTFQYF. As DNA, the CDR3 is TGTGCCAGCAGTAGCTCCAGCGGGACTTTCCAGTACTTC.

V is TRBV6-1 and J is TRBJ1-5; the match to TRBD1 covers 7 bases. Germline V gene sequence: CDR1 MNHNS, CDR2 SASEGT. The V and J ends lost 6 bases and 7 bases, in that order; junction bases with no gene match: 9. The length of the CDR3 is 14 residues. The CDR3 sequence: CASRDPTGNQPQHF. The CDR3 DNA is TGTGCCAGCAGAGACCCGACAGGGAACCAGCCCCAGCATTTT.

In its sample, this clone was seen many times. The chain carries TRBV2 and TRBJ2-3; 7 bases line up with TRBD1. J was trimmed by 2 bases and V by 5 bases; bases with no gene match: 7. Per germline, CDR1 SNHLY and CDR2 FYNNEI. The CDR3 loop spans 15 amino acids. The CDR3 DNA sequence: TGTGCCAGCAGTTCCGTAGGACAGGTCACAGATACGCAGTATTTT. This translates into CASSSVGQVTDTQYF.

With respect to this clone: A single base separates this from a much larger clone, so it may be a read error. This CDR3 fails to terminate in the conserved phenylalanine or tryptophan, so it likely reflects a read error. The DNA is left out, because the CDR3 cannot be placed on it with certainty; the CDR3 is given as TCRdb lists it. The rearrangement uses TRBV7-2 and TRBJ2-4. Germline lookup yields CDR1 SGHTA and CDR2 FQGNSA. The CDR3 region is 9 residues in length, termini included. The CDR3 region is CASSFFWVL.

This clone was seen repeatedly, ten times or more. V is TRBV18 and J is TRBJ1-2, with 12 bases identical to TRBD1. The germline V gene has CDR1 KGHSH and CDR2 LQKENI. J gave up 3 bases and V 3 bases, and 5 bases lay outside the gene matches. CDR3 length equals 16 residues. The CDR3, as DNA: TGTGCCAGCTCACCTCCCCGGGACAGGGGGCACTATGGCTACACCTTC. Encoded protein: CASSPPRDRGHYGYTF.

The chain carries TRBV7-8 and TRBJ2-1, with a possible D match to TRBD1 (5 bases). The germline V gene encodes CDR1 SGHVS and CDR2 FQNEAQ. There are 15 residues in the CDR3. Trimming took 2 bases from V and 1 from J, leaving 9 bases between them. The DNA for the CDR3 is TGTGCCAGCAGCTTATCTGCAGGGTCCTACAATGAGCAGTTCTTC. It codes for CASSLSAGSYNEQFF.

This clone was recorded at least ten times. The sample contains more than one DNA sequence encoding this CDR3. This chain joins TRBV5-1 and TRBJ1-2, with D perhaps TRBD1 (6 bases). CDR3 length: 13 amino acids. Trimming removed 0 bases at V and 6 bases at J, with 9 bases between. Germline CDR1 reads SGHRS; CDR2 reads YFSETQ. In nucleotides, the CDR3 is TGCGCCAGCAGCTTGGCCGAGGGGGATGGCTACACCTTC. Residues: CASSLAEGDGYTF.

CDR3 DNA: TGCAGTGCCCCTGGGGGGTTGGCGGCCGCTGAAGCTTTCTTT. This codes for CSAPGGLAAAEAFF. The rearrangement links TRBV20-1 to TRBJ1-1, with a possible D match to TRBD1 (5 bases). This CDR3 has 14 residues. Germline CDR1 and CDR2: DFQATT and SNEGSKA (reference sequence). Trimming stripped 6 bases from V and 6 bases from J, with 20 bases between.

The chain carries TRBV20-1 and TRBJ2-7; 11 bases are shared with TRBD2. This CDR3 is built from 15 residues. With V trimmed by 1 base and J by 1 base, 3 bases remained unmatched. Germline values: CDR1 DFQATT, CDR2 SNEGSKA (reference sequence). As DNA, the CDR3 is TGCAGTGCTAGAGCACTAGCGGGAGTTTCCTACGAGCAGTACTTC. Translating gives CSARALAGVSYEQYF.

On this clone: The junction departs from the called germline gene at one end, perhaps through a read error. The rearrangement links TRBV11-2 to TRBJ2-1, with TRBD2 identical over 7 bases. This CDR3 has 17 amino acids. Per germline, CDR1 SGHAT and CDR2 FQNNGV. CDR3 residues: CSSSLDRVAGVDNEQFF. Here the CDR3 DNA reads TGTTCCAGCAGCTTAGATAGGGTTGCGGGAGTTGATAATGAGCAGTTCTTC.

The rearrangement uses TRBV24-1 and TRBJ2-1, with 8 positions matching TRBD2. The CDR3 consists of 16 residues. V trimming: 1 base; J trimming: 4 bases; junction bases outside the gene matches: 5. Germline V gene sequence: CDR1 KGHDR, CDR2 SFDVKD. In DNA form, the CDR3 reads TGTGCCACCAGTGATTTCCCCGGGGGGGTTTACAATGAGCAGTTCTTC. Translation gives CATSDFPGGVYNEQFF.

With regard to this clone: A junction boundary mismatches the germline segment, possibly from a read error. J is TRBJ2-5 and V is TRBV3-1; perhaps TRBD2 as D (5 bases). Germline assignment: CDR1 LGHDT and CDR2 YNNKEL (reference sequence). The CDR3 is 15 amino acids. In DNA form, the CDR3 reads TGTGCCAGCAGCCAAGGAGCGACTACCCAAGAGACCCATTACTTC. Its protein is CASSQGATTQETHYF.

This sequence joins TRBV3-1 and TRBJ2-3, with 8 nucleotides matching TRBD2. The germline V gene encodes CDR1 LGHDT and CDR2 YNNKEL (reference sequence). V was pared by 1 base and J by 6 bases, with 3 bases of the junction left unmatched. This CDR3 is built from 14 residues. CDR3 protein: CASSQVVAGDTQYF. In DNA form, the CDR3 reads TGTGCCAGCAGCCAAGTGGTAGCGGGGGATACGCAGTATTTT.

This chain uses TRBV6-1 with TRBJ1-2; 7 bases map to TRBD1. Germline lookup yields CDR1 MNHNS and CDR2 SASEGT. With 4 bases clipped from V and 8 bases from J, the junction kept 4 bases outside the gene matches. CDR3 size: 12 residues. The CDR3 bases are TGTGCCAGCAGTGCCTCAGGGGGAGGCTACACCTTC. As protein: CASSASGGGYTF.

This clone was seen ten or more times. In DNA form, the CDR3 reads TGCGCCAGCAGCTTGGTCCCGGGAGGAAGGACCGGGGAGCTGTTTTTT. This sequence encodes CASSLVPGGRTGELFF. This chain connects TRBV5-1 to TRBJ2-2; TRBD2 matches 7 bases. This CDR3 has 16 amino acids. Unmatched junction bases numbered 7, after V lost 0 bases and J lost 5 bases. CDR1 is SGHRS and CDR2 is YFSETQ in the germline V gene.

The V and J genes are TRBV20-1 and TRBJ2-7, with D perhaps given as TRBD1 or TRBD2 (5 bases each). This CDR3 has 16 amino acids. Looked up from germline, CDR1 is DFQATT and CDR2 is SNEGSKA (reference sequence). V dropped 5 bases and J dropped 1 base, with 21 bases sitting between them. This CDR3 reads CSAYPLGQGVSYEQYF. The CDR3 bases are TGCAGTGCTTATCCGCTAGGGCAGGGAGTATCCTACGAGCAGTACTTC.

The table lists this clone with a few counts. The gene calls are TRBV3-1 and TRBJ2-3; unclear D gene. The germline V gene encodes CDR1 LGHDT and CDR2 YNNKEL (reference sequence). There are 14 residues in the CDR3. V was shortened by 0 bases and J by 7 bases, with 11 bases between the two germline ends. CDR3 in DNA: TGTGCCAGCAGCCAAGATACGGGCCTCTATACGCAGTATTTT. Protein sequence: CASSQDTGLYTQYF.

This clone has more than one count but fewer than ten. This rearrangement joins TRBV27 to TRBJ2-1; 7 bases agree with TRBD2. The CDR3 is made up of 13 amino acids. Germline CDR1 MNHEY, CDR2 SMNVEV (reference sequence). Unmatched junction bases numbered 4, after V lost 4 bases and J lost 7 bases. Here the CDR3 reads CASSSGGGNEQFF. In DNA, the CDR3 is TGTGCCAGCAGTTCCGGGGGAGGGAATGAGCAGTTCTTC.

Worth noting for this clone: A much more abundant neighbour one base away suggests this may be a read error. V and J are TRBV15 and TRBJ2-7; D is perhaps TRBD1 (6 bases). Germline lookup yields CDR1 LNHNV and CDR2 YYDKDF (reference sequence). CDR3 length: 17 amino acids. The CDR3, as DNA: TGTGACACCAGCAGAGATCGCGGACAGAGTCTAATCTACGAGCAGTACTTC. Translating gives CDTSRDRGQSLIYEQYF.

The V call is TRBV28, the J call TRBJ1-1; TRBD1 matches 9 bases. The V segment lost 7 bases and the J segment 4 bases; nucleotides outside the gene matches: 16. CDR1 and CDR2 from the germline V gene are MDHEN and SYDVKM. The length of the CDR3 is 17 residues. The DNA of the CDR3 is TGTGCCAGCAACAGCATCCGACAGGGGGTGTATAGCACTGAAGCTTTCTTT. Encoded protein: CASNSIRQGVYSTEAFF.